This T cell receptor beta chain is from a study of T-cell memory formation after mild COVID-19. Study-level background: Among the donors, TCR clusters were largely specific to each donor.

This clonotype was observed a few times. Its cognate antigen is unknown. The 5'RACE method, run with constant-segment primers, produced TCR alpha and TCR beta cDNA libraries (carrying sample barcodes and UMIs). MiXCR, applied by TCRdb to the 5' RACE reads, yields one record per CDR3 protein. In the table there are a few hundred thousand distinct CDR3 sequences, roughly 25% of which are singletons. The CDR3 spans 15 residues. With 3 bases clipped from V and 8 bases from J, the junction kept 8 bases outside the gene matches. The V gene's germline CDR1 is SGHTA and CDR2 FQGTGA. Notes on the study in general: There was a balanced CD4/CD8 profile in clones contracting day 15 to 85, and later expanders leaned CD4+. Mostly located in CM and EM were contracting CD4+ clones, with contracting CD8+ clones located in EMRA.

V and J are TRBV7-3 and TRBJ2-1; 9 bases fit TRBD2. The TCR originated in an adult woman who had mild COVID-19 (a few samples of this study predate the infection). Cell type and time point are not known. The material sequenced was PBMCs or a T cell subset sorted from them (not recorded which). The CDR3 DNA sequence: TGTGCCAGCAGCTTCCCCGGGACTAGCAACGATGAGCAGTTCTTC. It yields the protein CASSFPGTSNDEQFF.